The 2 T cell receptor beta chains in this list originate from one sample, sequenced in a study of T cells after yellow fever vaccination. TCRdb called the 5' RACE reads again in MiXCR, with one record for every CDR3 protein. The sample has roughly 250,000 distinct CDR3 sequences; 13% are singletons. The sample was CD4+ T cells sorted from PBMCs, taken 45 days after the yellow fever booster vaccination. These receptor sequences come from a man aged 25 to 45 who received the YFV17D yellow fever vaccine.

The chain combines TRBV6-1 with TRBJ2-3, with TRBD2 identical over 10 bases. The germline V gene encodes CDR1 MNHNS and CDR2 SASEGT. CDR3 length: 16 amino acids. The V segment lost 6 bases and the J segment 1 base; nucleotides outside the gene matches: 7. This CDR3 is CASSQLAGEGTDTQYF. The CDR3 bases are TGTGCCAGCAGCCAGCTAGCGGGAGAGGGCACAGATACGCAGTATTTT.

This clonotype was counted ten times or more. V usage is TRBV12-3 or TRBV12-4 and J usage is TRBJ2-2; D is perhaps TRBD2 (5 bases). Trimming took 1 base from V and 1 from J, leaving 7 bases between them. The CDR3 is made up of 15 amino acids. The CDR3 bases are TGTGCCAGCAGTTTAGGTGGGAGGAACACCGGGGAGCTGTTTTTT. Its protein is CASSLGGRNTGELFF.